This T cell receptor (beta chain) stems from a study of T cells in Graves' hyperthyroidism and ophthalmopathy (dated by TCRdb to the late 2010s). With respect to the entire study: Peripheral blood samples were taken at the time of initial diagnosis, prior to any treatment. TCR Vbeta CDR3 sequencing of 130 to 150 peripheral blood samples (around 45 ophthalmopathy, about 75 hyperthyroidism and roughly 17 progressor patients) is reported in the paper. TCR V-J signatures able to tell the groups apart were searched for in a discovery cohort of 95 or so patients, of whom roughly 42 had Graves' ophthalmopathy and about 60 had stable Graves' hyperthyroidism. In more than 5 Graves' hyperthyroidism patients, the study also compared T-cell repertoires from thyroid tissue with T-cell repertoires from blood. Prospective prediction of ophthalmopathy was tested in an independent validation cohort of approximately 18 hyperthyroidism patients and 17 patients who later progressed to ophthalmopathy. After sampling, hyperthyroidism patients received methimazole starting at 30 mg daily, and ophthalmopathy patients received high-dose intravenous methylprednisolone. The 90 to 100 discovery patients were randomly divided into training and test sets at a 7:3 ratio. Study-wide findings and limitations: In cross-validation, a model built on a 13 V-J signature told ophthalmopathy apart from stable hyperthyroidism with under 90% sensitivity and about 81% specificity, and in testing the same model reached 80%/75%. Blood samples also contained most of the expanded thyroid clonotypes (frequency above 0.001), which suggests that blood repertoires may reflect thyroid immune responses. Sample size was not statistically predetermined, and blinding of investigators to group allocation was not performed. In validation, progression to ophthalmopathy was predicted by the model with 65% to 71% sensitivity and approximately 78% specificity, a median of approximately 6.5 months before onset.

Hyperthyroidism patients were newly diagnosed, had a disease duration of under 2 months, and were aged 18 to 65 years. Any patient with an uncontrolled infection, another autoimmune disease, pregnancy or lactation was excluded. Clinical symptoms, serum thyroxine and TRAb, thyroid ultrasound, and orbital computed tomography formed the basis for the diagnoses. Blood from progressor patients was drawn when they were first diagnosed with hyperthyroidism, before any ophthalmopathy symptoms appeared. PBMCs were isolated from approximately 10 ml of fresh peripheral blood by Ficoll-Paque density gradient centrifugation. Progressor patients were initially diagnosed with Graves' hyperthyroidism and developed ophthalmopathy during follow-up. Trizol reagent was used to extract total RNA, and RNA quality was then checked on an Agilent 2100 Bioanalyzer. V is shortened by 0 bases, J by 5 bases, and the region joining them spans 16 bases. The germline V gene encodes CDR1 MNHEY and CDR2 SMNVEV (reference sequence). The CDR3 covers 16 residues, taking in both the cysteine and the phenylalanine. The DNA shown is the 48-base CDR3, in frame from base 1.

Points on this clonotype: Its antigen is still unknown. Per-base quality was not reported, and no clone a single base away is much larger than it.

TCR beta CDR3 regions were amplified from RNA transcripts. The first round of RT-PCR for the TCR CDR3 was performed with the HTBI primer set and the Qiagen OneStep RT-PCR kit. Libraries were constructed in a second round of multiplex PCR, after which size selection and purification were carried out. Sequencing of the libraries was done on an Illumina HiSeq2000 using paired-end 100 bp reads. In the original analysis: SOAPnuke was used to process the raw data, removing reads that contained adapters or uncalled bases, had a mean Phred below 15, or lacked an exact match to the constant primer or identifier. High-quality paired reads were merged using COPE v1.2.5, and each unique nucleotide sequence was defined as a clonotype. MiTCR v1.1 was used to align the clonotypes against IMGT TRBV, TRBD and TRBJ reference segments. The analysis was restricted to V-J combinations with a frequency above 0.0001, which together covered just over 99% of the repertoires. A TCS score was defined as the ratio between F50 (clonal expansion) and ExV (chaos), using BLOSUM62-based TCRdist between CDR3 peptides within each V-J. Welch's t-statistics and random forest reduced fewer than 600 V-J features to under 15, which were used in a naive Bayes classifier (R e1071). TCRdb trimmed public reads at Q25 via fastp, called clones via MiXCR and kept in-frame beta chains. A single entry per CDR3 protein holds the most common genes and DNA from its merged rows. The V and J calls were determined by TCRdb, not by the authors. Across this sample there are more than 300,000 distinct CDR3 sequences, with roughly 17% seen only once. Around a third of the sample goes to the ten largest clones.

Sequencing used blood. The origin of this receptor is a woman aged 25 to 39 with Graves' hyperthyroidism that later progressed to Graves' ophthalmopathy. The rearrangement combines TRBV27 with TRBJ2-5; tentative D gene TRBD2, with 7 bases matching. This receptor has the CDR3 CASSLSGRGPPETQYF. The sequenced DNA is TGTGCCAGCAGTTTATCGGGGCGGGGGCCCCCTGAGACCCAGTACTTC.